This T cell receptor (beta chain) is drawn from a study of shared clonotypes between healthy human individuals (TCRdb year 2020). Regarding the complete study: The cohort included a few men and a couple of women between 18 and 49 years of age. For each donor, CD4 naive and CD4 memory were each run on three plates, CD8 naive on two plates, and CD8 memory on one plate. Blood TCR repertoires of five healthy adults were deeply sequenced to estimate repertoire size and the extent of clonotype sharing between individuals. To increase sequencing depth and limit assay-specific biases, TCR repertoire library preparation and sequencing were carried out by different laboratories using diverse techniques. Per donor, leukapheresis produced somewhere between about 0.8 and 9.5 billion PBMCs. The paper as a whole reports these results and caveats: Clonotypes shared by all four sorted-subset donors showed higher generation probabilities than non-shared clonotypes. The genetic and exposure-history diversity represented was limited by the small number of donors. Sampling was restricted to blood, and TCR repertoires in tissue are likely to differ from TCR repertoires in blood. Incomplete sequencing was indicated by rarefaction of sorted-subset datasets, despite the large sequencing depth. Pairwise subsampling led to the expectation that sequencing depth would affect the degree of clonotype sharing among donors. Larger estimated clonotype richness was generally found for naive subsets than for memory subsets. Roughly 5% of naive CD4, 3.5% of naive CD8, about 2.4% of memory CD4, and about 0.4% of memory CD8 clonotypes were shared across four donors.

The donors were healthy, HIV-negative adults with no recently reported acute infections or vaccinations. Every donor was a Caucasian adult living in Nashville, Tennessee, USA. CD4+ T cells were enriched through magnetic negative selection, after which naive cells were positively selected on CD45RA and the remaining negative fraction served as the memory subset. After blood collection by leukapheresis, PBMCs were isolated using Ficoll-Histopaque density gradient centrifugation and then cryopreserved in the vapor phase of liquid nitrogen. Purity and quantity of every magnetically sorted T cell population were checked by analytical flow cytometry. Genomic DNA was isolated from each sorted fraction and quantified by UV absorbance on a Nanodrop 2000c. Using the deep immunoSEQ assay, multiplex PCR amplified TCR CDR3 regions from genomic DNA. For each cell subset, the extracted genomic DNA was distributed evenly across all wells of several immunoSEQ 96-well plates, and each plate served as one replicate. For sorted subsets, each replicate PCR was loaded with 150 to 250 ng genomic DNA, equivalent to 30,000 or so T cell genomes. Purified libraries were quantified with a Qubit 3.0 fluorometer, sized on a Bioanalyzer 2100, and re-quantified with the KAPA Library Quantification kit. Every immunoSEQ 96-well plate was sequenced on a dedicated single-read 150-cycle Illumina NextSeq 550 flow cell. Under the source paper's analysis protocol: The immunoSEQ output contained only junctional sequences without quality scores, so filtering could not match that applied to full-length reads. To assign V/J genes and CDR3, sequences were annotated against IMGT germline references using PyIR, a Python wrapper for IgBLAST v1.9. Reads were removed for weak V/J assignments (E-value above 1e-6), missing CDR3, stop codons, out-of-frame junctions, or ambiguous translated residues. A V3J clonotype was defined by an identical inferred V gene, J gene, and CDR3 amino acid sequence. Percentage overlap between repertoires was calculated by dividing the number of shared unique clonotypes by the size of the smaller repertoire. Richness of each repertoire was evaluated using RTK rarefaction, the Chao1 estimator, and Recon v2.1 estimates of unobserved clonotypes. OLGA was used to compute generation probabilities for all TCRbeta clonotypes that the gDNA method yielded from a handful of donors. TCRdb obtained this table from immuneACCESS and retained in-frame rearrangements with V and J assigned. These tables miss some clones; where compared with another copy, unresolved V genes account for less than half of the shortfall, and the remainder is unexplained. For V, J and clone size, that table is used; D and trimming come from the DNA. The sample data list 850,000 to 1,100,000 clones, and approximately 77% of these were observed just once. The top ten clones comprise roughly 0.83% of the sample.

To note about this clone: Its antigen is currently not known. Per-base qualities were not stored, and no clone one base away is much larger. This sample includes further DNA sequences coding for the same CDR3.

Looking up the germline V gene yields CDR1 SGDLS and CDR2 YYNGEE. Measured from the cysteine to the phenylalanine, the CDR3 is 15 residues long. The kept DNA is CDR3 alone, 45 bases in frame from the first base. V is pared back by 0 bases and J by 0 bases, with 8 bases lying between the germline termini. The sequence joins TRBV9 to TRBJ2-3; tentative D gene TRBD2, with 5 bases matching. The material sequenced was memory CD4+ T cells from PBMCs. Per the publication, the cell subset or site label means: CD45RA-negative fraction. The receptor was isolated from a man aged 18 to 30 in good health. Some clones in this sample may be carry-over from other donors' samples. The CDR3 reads CASSVVGVSTDTQYF. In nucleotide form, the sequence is TGTGCCAGCAGCGTAGTGGGAGTCAGCACAGATACGCAGTATTTT. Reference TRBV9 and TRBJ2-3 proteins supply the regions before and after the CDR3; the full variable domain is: DSGVTQTPKHLITATGQRVTLRCSPRSGDLSVYWYQQSLDQGLQFLIQYYNGEERAKGNILERFSAQQFPDLHSELNLSSLELGDSALYFCASSVVGVSTDTQYFGPGTRLTVL.